What follows are 11 T cell receptor beta chains derived from one specimen sequenced in a study of regulatory T cells in long-lasting Graves disease. Described time point: newly diagnosed GD, antithyroid drugs for less than 3 months. PBMC-derived RNA was used for the TCR library. According to the study, TCR beta libraries were built with iRepertoire HTBI primers and CDR3-region Arm-PCR. TCRdb itself ran the multiplex PCR reads through MiXCR, one entry per CDR3 protein. The sample has a few hundred thousand distinct CDR3 sequences, about 17% seen once. This sample also appeared in a second study, on T cells in Graves' hyperthyroidism and ophthalmopathy.

Sample: peripheral blood mononuclear cells (PBMCs), taken at new diagnosis, from a patient treated with antithyroid drugs. The receptors were sampled from a woman under 30 with Graves disease.

Points on this clonotype: Being one base from a much bigger clone, this may be a read error. This chain uses TRBV7-9 with TRBJ2-5; D is possibly TRBD2 (7 bases). There are 14 residues in the CDR3. Per germline, CDR1 SEHNR and CDR2 FQNEAQ (reference sequence). V shed 4 bases and J shed 4 bases, with 13 bases lying between them. CDR3 residues: CASSSRAGAETQYF. The CDR3, as DNA: TGTGCCAGCAGCTCCCGCGCGGGGGCAGAGACCCAGTACTTC.

Only a few counts were recorded for this clonotype. CDR3 sequence reads: CASSPGVTAQETQYF. Written as DNA, the CDR3 is TGTGCCAGTAGCCCCGGGGTGACGGCTCAAGAGACCCAGTACTTC. The rearrangement links TRBV19 to TRBJ2-5; tentatively, D is TRBD2 (5 bases). The germline gives CDR1 LNHDA, CDR2 SQIVND (reference sequence). V shed 6 bases and J shed 2 bases, with 16 bases lying between them. The CDR3 contains 15 residues.

This clonotype was found many times. The chain carries TRBV12-3 or TRBV12-4 and TRBJ2-3; D is unclear. TRBJ2-5 matches the DNA end more closely, so the J call is doubtful. CDR3 size: 14 residues. CDR3 amino acids: CASSLDQGIVTQYF. The CDR3 DNA is TGTGCCAGCAGTTTAGACCAAGGGATTGTGACCCAGTACTTC.

V is TRBV2 and J is TRBJ2-2, with 9 positions matching TRBD1. V was pared by 5 bases and J by 7 bases, with 11 bases of the junction left unmatched. The CDR3 is 16 residues long. CDR1 and CDR2 from the germline V gene are SNHLY and FYNNEI. CDR3 in amino acids: CASSLSGTGLIGELFF. CDR3 coding DNA: TGTGCCAGCAGTTTGTCCGGGACAGGGTTAATCGGGGAGCTGTTTTTT.

To note about this clonotype: Possible read error: a much larger clone is one base away. V and J are TRBV5-1 and TRBJ1-3; D ambiguous. Germline lookup yields CDR1 SGHRS and CDR2 YFSETQ. This CDR3 spans 15 amino acids. CDR3 nucleotides: TGCGCCAGCAGCTTGGGACCGGGCTCTGGAAACACCACATATTTT. Amino acids: CASSLGPGSGNTTYF.

This chain connects TRBV29-1 to TRBJ1-2, with D perhaps TRBD1 (6 bases). The V gene lost 3 bases and the J gene lost 2 bases, with 19 bases spanning the gap. Germline V gene data show CDR1 as SQVTM and CDR2 as ANQGSEA. The CDR3 covers 16 residues. The DNA of the CDR3 is TGCAGCGTTGACAATACCTGGACAGCGGTGAACTATGGCTACACCTTC. Translation: CSVDNTWTAVNYGYTF.

The sample holds many counts of this clonotype. The chain uses TRBV7-3 and TRBJ2-1; D gene unclear. The CDR3 is made up of 12 amino acids. From germline, CDR1 is SGHTA and CDR2 FQGTGA. Trimming stripped 0 bases from V and 8 bases from J, with 5 bases between. The CDR3 sequence: CASSLTGHEQFF. The CDR3 DNA reads TGTGCCAGCAGCTTAACCGGGCATGAGCAGTTCTTC.

At least ten counts were recorded for this clonotype. V gene TRBV5-1 combines with J gene TRBJ2-3, with D tentatively TRBD1 (6 bases). This CDR3 region has 16 residues. Germline values: CDR1 SGHRS, CDR2 YFSETQ. V was clipped by 4 bases and J by 1 base, with 16 bases between them. CDR3 sequence reads: CASSGTGLVGTDTQYF. For the CDR3, the DNA is TGCGCCAGCAGCGGAACAGGGCTCGTCGGCACAGATACGCAGTATTTT.

This clonotype came up many times. The rearrangement uses TRBV7-8 and TRBJ1-2; D might be TRBD1 (6 bases). Germline V CDR1 and CDR2: SGHVS, FQNEAQ. Trimming pared 0 bases from V and 8 bases from J, leaving 16 bases between. CDR3 size: 15 residues. The CDR3 loop reads CASSLALQGTGGYTF. CDR3 nucleotide sequence: TGTGCCAGCAGCTTAGCCCTACAGGGAACGGGAGGCTACACCTTC.

As for this clonotype: Given a far larger clone just one base away, this is likely a sequencing read error. This chain uses TRBV11-2 with TRBJ2-7; the match to TRBD1 covers 7 bases. The junction had 14 bases not matched to a gene; V was cut back by 8 bases and J by 7 bases. The CDR3 length is 14 residues. Germline CDR1 and CDR2: SGHAT and FQNNGV. Here the CDR3 DNA reads TGTGCCAGCTGCCCCGACAGGGTTTGGCTGGAGCAGTACTTC. Encoded protein: CASCPDRVWLEQYF.

This clonotype was picked up many times. The rearrangement links TRBV7-9 to TRBJ1-4; unclear D gene. V lost 3 bases and J 4 bases, leaving 6 bases between the germline ends. This CDR3 region has 13 residues. Germline V gives CDR1 SEHNR, CDR2 FQNEAQ (reference sequence). CDR3 in DNA: TGTGCCAGCAGCTTGGTGGGTAATGAAAAACTGTTTTTT. Its protein is CASSLVGNEKLFF.